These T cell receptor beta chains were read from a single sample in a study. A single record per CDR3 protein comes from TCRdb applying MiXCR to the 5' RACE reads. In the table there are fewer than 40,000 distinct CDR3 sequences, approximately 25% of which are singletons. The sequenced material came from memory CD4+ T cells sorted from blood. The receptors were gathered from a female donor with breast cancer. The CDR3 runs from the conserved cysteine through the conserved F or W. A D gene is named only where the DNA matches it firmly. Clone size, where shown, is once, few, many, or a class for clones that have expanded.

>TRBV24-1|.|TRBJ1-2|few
TGTGCCACCAGTGCCGGAGACGCCGGTGGCTACACCTTC
CATSAGDAGGYTF
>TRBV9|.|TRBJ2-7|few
TGTGCCAGCAGCGTAGAGGGGGACGGCTCCTACGAGCAGTACTTC
CASSVEGDGSYEQYF
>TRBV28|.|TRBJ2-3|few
TGTGCCAGCAGTTCCACCTACGGGGCCAATGGCGCAGATACGCAGTATTTT
CASSSTYGANGADTQYF
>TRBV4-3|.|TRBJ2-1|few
TGCGCCAGCAGCCCTTCTGGGGGAAGGGGCGATGAGCAGTTCTTC
CASSPSGGRGDEQFF
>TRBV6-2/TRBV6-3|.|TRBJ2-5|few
TGTGCCAGCAAAGGGTTCGGACAAGAGACCCAGTACTTC
CASKGFGQETQYF
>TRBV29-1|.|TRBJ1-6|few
TGCAGCGTCCGAGAAGGGGCATCCTATAATTCACCCCTCCACTTT
CSVREGASYNSPLHF
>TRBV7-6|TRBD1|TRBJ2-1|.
TGTGCCGGCAGCCAGACAGGGGGGTTCTACAATGAGCAGTTCTTC
CAGSQTGGFYNEQFF
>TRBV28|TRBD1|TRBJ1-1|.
TGTGCCAGCAGTGGGACAGCCGCCATGAACACTGAAGCTTTCTTT
CASSGTAAMNTEAFF
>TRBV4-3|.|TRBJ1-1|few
TGCGCCAGCAGCCCGTACCAGGGGAGCACTGAAGCTTTCTTT
CASSPYQGSTEAFF
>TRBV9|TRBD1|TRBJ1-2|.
TGTGCCAGCAGCGAACAGGGGTCCTATGGCTACACCTTC
CASSEQGSYGYTF
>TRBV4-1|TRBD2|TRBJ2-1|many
TGCGCCAGCACCTACGAAGCGGGGGGGCGAGATGAGCAGTTCTTC
CASTYEAGGRDEQFF
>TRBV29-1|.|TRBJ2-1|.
TGCAGCGGGGGTCCAGAGGATAACAGTGAGCAGTTCTTC
CSGGPEDNSEQFF
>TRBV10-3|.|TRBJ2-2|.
TGTGCCATCAGTGAGGTGGGGGCCGGGGAGCTGTTTTTT
CAISEVGAGELFF
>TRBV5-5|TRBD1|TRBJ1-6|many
TGTGCCAGCACCAGCTTACAGGGGGGTTCACCCCTCCACTTT
CASTSLQGGSPLHF
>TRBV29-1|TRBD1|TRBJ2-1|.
TGCAGCTTCCGGGACAGATTCAATGGGCAGTTCTTC
CSFRDRFNGQFF
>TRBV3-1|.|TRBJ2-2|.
TGTGCCAGCAGCCAAGAGATATTGGGCACCGGGGAGCTGTTTTTT
CASSQEILGTGELFF
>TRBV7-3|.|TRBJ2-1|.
TGTGCCAGCAGCTCAGACTCGGACAATGAGCAGTTCTTC
CASSSDSDNEQFF
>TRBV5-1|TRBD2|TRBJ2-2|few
TGCGCCAGCAGCCTTGAGGGTAGCGGGGGCCCGAACACCGGGGAGCTGTTTTTT
CASSLEGSGGPNTGELFF
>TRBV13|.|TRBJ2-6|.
TGTGCCAGCAGCTTAGTAAGGGCTGGGGCCAACGTCCTGACTTTC
CASSLVRAGANVLTF
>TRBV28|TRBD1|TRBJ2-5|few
TGTGCCAGCAGTTTAAACCCCCATAGACAGGGCTCCCAAGAGACCCAGTACTTC
CASSLNPHRQGSQETQYF
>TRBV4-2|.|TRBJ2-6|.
TGTGCCAGCAGTACCAAGTGGCGCGGGGCAGGGGGAAACTCTGGGGCCAACGTCCTGACTTTC
CASSTKWRGAGGNSGANVLTF
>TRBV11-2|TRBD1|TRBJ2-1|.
TGTGCCAGCAGCCCCCCGAGGGGACAGGGTTACAATGAGCAGTTCTTC
CASSPPRGQGYNEQFF
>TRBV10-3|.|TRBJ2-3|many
TGTGCGCATTCCTCGGGCGGGGGCACAGATACGCAGTATTTT
CAHSSGGGTDTQYF
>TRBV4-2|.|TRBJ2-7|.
TGTGCCAGCAGCCAAGATGCGGGAAGGGAGCAGTACTTC
CASSQDAGREQYF
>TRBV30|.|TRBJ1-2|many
TGTGCCTGGAGTGTACCCTCCAACTATGGCTACACCTTC
CAWSVPSNYGYTF
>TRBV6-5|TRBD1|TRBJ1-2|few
TGTGCCAGCAGTTACGGGTACAGGGGGCACTATGGCTACACCTTC
CASSYGYRGHYGYTF
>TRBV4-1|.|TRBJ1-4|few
TGCGCCAGCAGCCCGGACAGTACTAGGGAAAAACTGTTTTTT
CASSPDSTREKLFF
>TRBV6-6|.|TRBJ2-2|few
TGTGCCAGCAGTTACGGGGCCGGGGAGCTGTTTTTT
CASSYGAGELFF
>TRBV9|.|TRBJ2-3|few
TGTGCCAGCAGCCCAACAGTGGGGCTCACAGATACGCAGTATTTT
CASSPTVGLTDTQYF
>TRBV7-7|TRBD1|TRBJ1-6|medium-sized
TGTGCTAGCAGCTTAGGGGGCAGGGTGGACGGTTCACCCCTCCACTTT
CASSLGGRVDGSPLHF
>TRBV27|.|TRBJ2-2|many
TGTGCCAGCAGTTTATTTCGTGTCGGGGAGCTGTTTTTT
CASSLFRVGELFF
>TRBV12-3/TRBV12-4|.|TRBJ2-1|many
TGTGCCAGCAGCCTGACCCGGGAGCAGTTCTTC
CASSLTREQFF
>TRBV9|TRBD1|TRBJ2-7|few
TGTGCCAGCAGCGTAGGAACAGGGGGGATTTCCTACGAGCAGTACTTC
CASSVGTGGISYEQYF
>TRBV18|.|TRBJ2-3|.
TGTGCCAGCTCACCCGCGGGGCGGGCAGATACGCAGTATTTT
CASSPAGRADTQYF
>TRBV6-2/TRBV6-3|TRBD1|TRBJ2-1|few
TGTGCCAGCAGGACAGGGTTTTCCTACAATGAGCAGTTCTTC
CASRTGFSYNEQFF
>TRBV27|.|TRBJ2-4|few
TGTGCCAGCGGGGGTGTTGACATTCAGTACTTC
CASGGVDIQYF
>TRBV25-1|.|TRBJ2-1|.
TGTGCCAGCAGCGTCGTGGGCCCCGAGCAGTTCTTC
CASSVVGPEQFF
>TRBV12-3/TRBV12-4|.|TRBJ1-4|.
TGTGCCAGAAAGACAGCAACTAATGAAAAACTGTTTTTT
CARKTATNEKLFF
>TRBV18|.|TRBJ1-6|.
TGTGCCAACTCACCACAAACAGCGAATTCGCCCCTCCACTTT
CANSPQTANSPLHF